The source of this TCR beta chain is a study of PD-L1 blockade in urothelial cancer. Looking at the study overall: T cells numbered a median of 141,255 in the blood samples.

J lost 7 bases, V lost 6 bases, and 7 bases had no gene match. CDR1 is SGHAT and CDR2 is FQDESV in the germline V gene (reference sequence). The length of the CDR3 is 14 residues. Clones were sequenced by immunoSEQ multiplex PCR, and TCRdb holds only the in-frame ones, with some missing. This table holds 35,000 to 50,000 clones, more than 75% found once. A single count supports this clone. This specimen consisted of PBMCs, obtained around atezolizumab (anti-PD-L1) treatment. The receptor's source is a man between 65 and 85 years old with urothelial cancer. This rearrangement joins TRBV11-1 to TRBJ2-1, with 9 nucleotides matching TRBD2. This CDR3 reads CASSEREVSNEQFF. CDR3 nucleotides: TGTGCCAGCAGTGAGCGGGAGGTTTCGAATGAGCAGTTCTTC.